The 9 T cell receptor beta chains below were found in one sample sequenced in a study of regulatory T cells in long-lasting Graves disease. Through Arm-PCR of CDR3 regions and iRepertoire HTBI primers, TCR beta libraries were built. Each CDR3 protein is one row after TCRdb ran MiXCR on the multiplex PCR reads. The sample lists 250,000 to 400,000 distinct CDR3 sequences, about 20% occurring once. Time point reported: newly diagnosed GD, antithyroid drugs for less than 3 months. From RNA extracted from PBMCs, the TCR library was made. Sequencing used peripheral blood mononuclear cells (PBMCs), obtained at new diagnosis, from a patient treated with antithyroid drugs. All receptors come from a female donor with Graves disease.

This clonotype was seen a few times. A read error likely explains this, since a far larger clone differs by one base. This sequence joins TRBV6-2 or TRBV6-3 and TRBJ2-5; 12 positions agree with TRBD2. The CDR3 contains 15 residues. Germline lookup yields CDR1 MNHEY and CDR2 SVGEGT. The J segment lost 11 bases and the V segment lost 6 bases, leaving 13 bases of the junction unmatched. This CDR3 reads CASSKTSGSLGEQYF. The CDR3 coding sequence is TGTGCCAGCAGCAAGACTAGCGGGAGTCTTGGTGAGCAGTACTTC.

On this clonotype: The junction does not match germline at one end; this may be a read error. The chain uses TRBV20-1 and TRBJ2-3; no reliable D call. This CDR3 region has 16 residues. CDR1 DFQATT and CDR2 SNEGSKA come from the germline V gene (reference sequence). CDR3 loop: CSASPSGAVYTATQYF. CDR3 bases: TGCAGTGCTAGCCCCTCGGGTGCGGTATACACAGCTACGCAGTATTTT.

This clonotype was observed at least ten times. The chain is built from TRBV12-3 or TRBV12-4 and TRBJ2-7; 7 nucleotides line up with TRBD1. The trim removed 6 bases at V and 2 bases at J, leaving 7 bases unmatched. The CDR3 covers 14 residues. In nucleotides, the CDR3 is TGTGCCAGCAGCGACACCAGGGGGACCTACGAGCAGTACTTC. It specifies CASSDTRGTYEQYF.

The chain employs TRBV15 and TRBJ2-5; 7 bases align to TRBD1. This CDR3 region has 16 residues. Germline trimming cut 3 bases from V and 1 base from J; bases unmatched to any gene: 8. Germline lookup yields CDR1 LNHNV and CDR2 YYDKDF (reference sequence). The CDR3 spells CATSRQKAGGQETQYF. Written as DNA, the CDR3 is TGTGCCACCAGCAGGCAGAAAGCAGGGGGCCAAGAGACCCAGTACTTC.

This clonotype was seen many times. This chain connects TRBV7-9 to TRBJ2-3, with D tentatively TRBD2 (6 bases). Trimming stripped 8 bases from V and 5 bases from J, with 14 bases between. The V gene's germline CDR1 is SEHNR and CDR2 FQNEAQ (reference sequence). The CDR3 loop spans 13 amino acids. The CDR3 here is CASRPGVEDTQYF. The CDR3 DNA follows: TGTGCCAGCCGTCCGGGGGTTGAAGATACGCAGTATTTT.

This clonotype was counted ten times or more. DNA of the CDR3: TGCGCCAGCAGCCAACCTGGCGGAGCCCCCGAGCAGTACTTC. It translates to CASSQPGGAPEQYF. This sequence joins TRBV4-1 and TRBJ2-7; no reliable D call. The CDR3 totals 14 residues. Per germline, CDR1 MGHRA and CDR2 YSYEKL. V was clipped by 2 bases and J by 6 bases, with 14 bases between them.

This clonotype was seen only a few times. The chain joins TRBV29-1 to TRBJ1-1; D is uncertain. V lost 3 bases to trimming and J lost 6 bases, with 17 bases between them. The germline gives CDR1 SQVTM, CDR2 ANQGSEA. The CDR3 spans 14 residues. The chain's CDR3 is CSVEGKGIGAEAFF. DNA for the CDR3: TGCAGCGTTGAGGGTAAGGGAATCGGCGCTGAAGCTTTCTTT.

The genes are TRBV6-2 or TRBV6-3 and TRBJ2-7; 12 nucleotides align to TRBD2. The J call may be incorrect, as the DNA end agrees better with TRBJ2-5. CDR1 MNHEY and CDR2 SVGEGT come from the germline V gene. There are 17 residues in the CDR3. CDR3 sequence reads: CASSLLAGGAQRETQYF. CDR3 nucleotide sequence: TGTGCCAGCAGTCTCCTAGCGGGAGGGGCCCAACGAGAGACCCAGTACTTC.

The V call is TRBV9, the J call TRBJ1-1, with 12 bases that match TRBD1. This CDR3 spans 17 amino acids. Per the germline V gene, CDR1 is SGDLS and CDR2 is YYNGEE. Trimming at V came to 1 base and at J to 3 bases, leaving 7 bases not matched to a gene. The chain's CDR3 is CASSVLMGDRGHTEAFF. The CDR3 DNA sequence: TGTGCCAGCAGCGTATTAATGGGGGACAGGGGGCACACTGAAGCTTTCTTT.